This T cell receptor (beta chain) was recorded in a study of patients and donors after allogeneic stem cell transplantation. This clonotype was counted a few times. Each CDR3 protein is one row after TCRdb ran MiXCR on the RT-PCR reads. The data hold under 200,000 distinct CDR3 sequences, with 30% observed a single time. The sequenced sample was blood, either unsorted or a sorted T cell fraction (not recorded which). This receptor was obtained from a human donor who was either an allogeneic HSCT recipient or a stem cell or donor lymphocyte infusion donor (not recorded which). It is not recorded whose cells these are; they may come from a transplant donor.

For the CDR3, the DNA is TGTGCCACCAGCAGAGATCAATCTAGCGGGAGGTTAATAGATACGCAGTATTTT. Amino acid sequence: CATSRDQSSGRLIDTQYF. The chain is built from TRBV15 and TRBJ2-3; 11 bases align to TRBD2. V was clipped by 0 bases and J by 5 bases; unmatched bases: 10. CDR1 LNHNV and CDR2 YYDKDF come from the germline V gene (reference sequence). This CDR3 is built from 18 residues.